The rows below give T cell receptor beta chains drawn from one sample of a study of T cell responses to AZD1222 COVID-19 vaccine. The repertoire was sequenced with immunoSEQ multiplex PCR; TCRdb's copy has only in-frame clones and lacks some. The sample includes 93,000 or so clones, roughly 88% of them seen just once. This specimen consisted of peripheral blood, obtained on day 0 of AZD1222 vaccination. These receptors originate from an adult in good health. Each CDR3 is given with its conserved first and last residue.

V gene	J gene	CDR3 protein
TRBV9	TRBJ2-2	CASSVGQPTGELFF
TRBV2	TRBJ1-4	CASSEAMGAKEKLFF
TRBV10-3	TRBJ1-1	CATTGGMNTEAFF
TRBV10-3	TRBJ1-1	CAISESQGATEAFF
TRBV2	TRBJ1-2	CASSLKAGGLYGYTF
TRBV9	TRBJ1-1	CASSVVGGNTEAFF
TRBV9	TRBJ2-2	CASSVQKVVGINGELFF
TRBV28	TRBJ1-4	CASGSHGVNEKLFF
TRBV5-5	TRBJ1-3	CASSFGVVDTIYF
TRBV7-9	TRBJ2-2	CASSLAHGSTNTGELFF
TRBV5-1	TRBJ2-3	CASSLSASGTDTQYF
TRBV18	TRBJ2-7	CASSPEQGRYEQYF
TRBV2	TRBJ2-1	CASSEARLYNEQFF
TRBV9	TRBJ2-2	CASSDRLAGTGELFF
TRBV7-3	TRBJ1-1	CASSLTRRLTTAFF
TRBV6-1	TRBJ1-3	CASSERDRREWASGNTIYF
TRBV3-1/TRBV3-2	TRBJ2-5	CASSLRGEETQYF
TRBV25-1	TRBJ1-6	CASRYNNSPLHF
TRBV2	TRBJ1-1	CAMKRQGETEAFF
TRBV4-1	TRBJ1-2	CASSQDGTANYGYTF
TRBV4-1	TRBJ1-6	CASSQVAAGSPLHF
TRBV3-1/TRBV3-2	TRBJ1-3	CASSPRGNTIYF
TRBV2	TRBJ2-2	CASSGRRGELDTGELFF
TRBV10-3	TRBJ2-5	CAISDRGDETQYF
TRBV2	TRBJ1-6	CASSEAQGSDNSPLHF
TRBV7-8	TRBJ1-2	CASSLVRPERDGYTF
TRBV7-8	TRBJ2-5	CASSLAQAETQYF
TRBV30	TRBJ1-4	CAWSSRTGLAEKLFF
TRBV4-3	TRBJ1-2	CASSQGIGGPSGYTF
TRBV3-1/TRBV3-2	TRBJ1-6	CASSRRTVTPSSYNSPLHF
TRBV12-2	TRBJ1-6	CASRCRQGRSPLHF
TRBV28	TRBJ1-5	CASSLAGVGNQPQHF
TRBV2	TRBJ1-4	CASSQGQGSRTNEKLFF
TRBV27	TRBJ2-3	CASSLNPRGFSADTQYF
TRBV19	TRBJ1-5	CASSIAGSFGPQHF
TRBV28	TRBJ2-3	CASSSPTDTQYF